The clone carrying this T cell receptor (beta chain) was detected a few times. This specimen comes from a study of cytomegalovirus exposure and HLA in healthy donors. PCR was performed using 60 Vbeta and 13 Jbeta primers. Using immunoSEQ multiplex PCR, the repertoire was profiled, and TCRdb retains in-frame clones only, with some absent. The sample records over 55,000 clones, around three quarters being singletons. The germline V gene encodes CDR1 MNHNS and CDR2 SASEGT. This CDR3 has 13 residues. Deletions cut 7 bases from V and 5 bases from J, with 11 bases between. Sequencing used PBMCs. This clonotype was obtained from a woman aged 50 to 60 in good health and CMV-seropositive. The J gene is TRBJ1-4, the V gene TRBV6-1, with D possibly TRBD1 on 6 matching bases. CDR3 bases: TGTGCCAGCATTAACAGGGCCAATGAAAAACTGTTTTTT. Translating it yields CASINRANEKLFF.